One and the same sample provided the 7 T cell receptor beta chains below, sequenced in a study of beta chain features in type 1 diabetes (dated by TCRdb to the late 2010s). The library came from the immunoSEQ multiplex PCR assay. The entire isolated RNA was reverse transcribed using the High Capacity cDNA Reverse Transcription Kit, and thus expressed TCRB transcripts were sequenced. TCRdb stores this immuneACCESS table with in-frame sequences only. Part of the clones is absent; in the studies checked, under half of the shortfall reflects unresolved V genes, and no reason is known for the rest. The sample table lists about 900,000 clones, around a sixth of them with a count of one. About 0.02% of the sample belongs to the ten largest clones. The material sequenced was naive CD4+ T cells from blood. The cell subset or site label, read with the paper, signifies: true naive CD4+ T cells. These receptors all come from a young woman in good health.

This clone was picked up a small number of times. The CDR3 bases are TGTGCCAGCAGCGTACGCCCGGGGTACGAGCAGTACTTC. Encoded protein: CASSVRPGYEQYF. This sequence joins TRBV9 and TRBJ2-7, with a tentative D call TRBD2 (5 bases). The ends were cut back, 1 base at V and 4 bases at J, with 9 bases in the middle. The CDR3 is 13 residues long. Germline values: CDR1 SGDLS, CDR2 YYNGEE.

The sample holds one count of this clone. In DNA, the CDR3 is TGTGCCAGCAGCGTATTACCCGGGAGCCAAGAGACCCAGTACTTC. This sequence encodes CASSVLPGSQETQYF. The chain is built from TRBV7-8 and TRBJ2-5, with a tentative D call TRBD2 (6 bases). The CDR3 is made up of 15 amino acids. V was clipped by 5 bases and J by 1 base, with 14 bases between them. Germline V lookup: CDR1 SGHVS, CDR2 FQNEAQ.

This clone was observed a few times. The rearrangement uses TRBV18 and TRBJ2-7; tentatively, D is TRBD2 (6 bases). Trimming removed 3 bases from V and 6 bases from J, with 27 bases in between. The CDR3 consists of 18 residues. Germline V lookup: CDR1 KGHSH, CDR2 LQKENI. CDR3 region: CASSPGMGGGGNSGEQYF. CDR3 nucleotide sequence: TGTGCCAGCTCACCGGGGATGGGGGGTGGCGGAAACTCCGGCGAGCAGTACTTC.

The chain combines TRBV28 with TRBJ1-3; D gene unclear. V was pared by 4 bases and J by 1 base, with 5 bases between. CDR1 is MDHEN, CDR2 SYDVKM, per germline. The CDR3 contains 13 residues. CDR3 coding DNA: TGTGCCAGCAGTTCTGAGTCTGGAAACACCATATATTTT. It codes for CASSSESGNTIYF.

V and J are TRBV5-1 and TRBJ2-3, with D hard to call. The ends were cut back, 0 bases at V and 4 bases at J, with 15 bases in the middle. The CDR3 consists of 16 residues. CDR1 and CDR2 from the germline V gene are SGHRS and YFSETQ. CDR3 in DNA: TGCGCCAGCAGCTTGGGCGTGCCCTCCACCGCAGATACGCAGTATTTT. It translates to CASSLGVPSTADTQYF.

The rearrangement joins TRBV7-2 to TRBJ2-7; 9 bases line up with TRBD2. V dropped 3 bases and J dropped 4; count of bases not matched to a gene: 7. Germline values: CDR1 SGHTA, CDR2 FQGNSA. This CDR3 comprises 15 residues. The CDR3, as DNA: TGTGCCAGCAGCTTCCTTAGCGGGAGAGAGTACGAGCAGTACTTC. It yields the protein CASSFLSGREYEQYF.

This clone was seen a few times. The rearrangement joins TRBV5-4 to TRBJ2-1; tentatively, D is TRBD2 (5 bases). Trimming took off 0 bases at V and 7 bases at J, with 14 bases between the two ends. The CDR3 loop spans 15 amino acids. Germline CDR1 reads SGHNT; CDR2 reads YYREEE (reference sequence). In DNA, the CDR3 is TGTGCCAGCAGCTTGGCCCCGGGATGGGGAAATGAGCAGTTCTTC. Translated, it gives CASSLAPGWGNEQFF.